These T cell receptor beta chains were read from a single sample in a study of CD8 T cells in ankylosing spondylitis. TCRdb recomputed calls from the 5' RACE reads with MiXCR, one row per CDR3 protein. The sample includes about 500,000 distinct CDR3 sequences, 5.3% of them seen just once. Sequencing was done on a sample of blood, either unsorted or a sorted T cell fraction (not recorded which). Source of these receptors: a male donor with ankylosing spondylitis. The CDR3 runs from the conserved cysteine through the conserved F or W. The D gene is left open where the match is weak. Clone size, where shown, is once, few, many, or a class for clones that have expanded.

v_call	clone_size	d_call	j_call	cdr3_aa	cdr3_nt
TRBV7-2	many	NA	TRBJ2-3	CASSFLKNAGDTQYF	TGTGCCAGCAGCTTTCTCAAGAATGCGGGAGATACGCAGTATTTT
TRBV20-1	few	NA	TRBJ2-7	CSVIRDGTYPYEQYF	TGCAGTGTTATCCGGGACGGAACTTATCCCTACGAGCAGTACTTC
TRBV20-1	many	TRBD2	TRBJ2-1	CSARVGTRNTYNEQFF	TGCAGTGCTAGAGTTGGGACTAGAAATACCTACAATGAGCAGTTCTTC
TRBV27	many	NA	TRBJ1-5	CASANRQQYSNQPQHF	TGTGCCAGCGCGAACCGACAGCAGTATAGCAATCAGCCCCAGCATTTT
TRBV18	many	NA	TRBJ2-3	CASSPPQDTQYF	TGTGCCAGCTCACCACCCCAAGATACGCAGTATTTT
TRBV7-9	many	NA	TRBJ1-2	CASSLNSGSNYGYTF	TGTGCCAGCAGCTTAAACTCGGGCTCAAACTATGGCTACACCTTC
TRBV10-3	many	TRBD1	TRBJ2-7	CAISVGTAHSYEQYF	TGTGCCATCAGTGTTGGGACAGCACACTCCTACGAGCAGTACTTC
TRBV12-3/TRBV12-4	many	TRBD1	TRBJ1-1	CASSLGTVPRIMNTEAFF	TGTGCCAGCAGCCTTGGGACAGTGCCTAGGATTATGAACACTGAAGCTTTCTTT
TRBV7-9	many	NA	TRBJ1-6	CATTAVSSYNSPLHF	TGTGCCACCACAGCCGTAAGCTCCTATAATTCACCCCTCCACTTT
TRBV6-1	few	TRBD1	TRBJ1-5	CASSIGTGGQPQHF	TGTGCCAGCAGCATCGGGACAGGCGGCCAGCCCCAGCATTTT
TRBV9	many	NA	TRBJ2-1	CASSVEPGNRNEQFF	TGTGCCAGCAGCGTAGAGCCAGGGAATAGGAATGAGCAGTTCTTC
TRBV20-1	NA	NA	TRBJ2-7	CSASQSYEQYF	TGCAGTGCTAGTCAATCCTACGAGCAGTACTTC
TRBV7-8	many	TRBD2	TRBJ2-5	CASSPLLGREETQYF	TGTGCCAGCAGCCCCCTTCTAGGGAGGGAAGAGACCCAGTACTTC
TRBV10-3	many	NA	TRBJ1-6	CAISGGTPPANSPLHF	TGTGCCATCAGTGGGGGGACTCCCCCGGCCAATTCACCCCTCCACTTT
TRBV18	few	NA	TRBJ2-7	CASSPATGEQYF	TGTGCCAGCTCACCAGCCACGGGGGAGCAGTACTTC
TRBV6-1	many	NA	TRBJ2-7	CASSQRTDPKTYEQYF	TGTGCCAGCAGCCAAAGGACGGACCCTAAGACCTACGAGCAGTACTTC
TRBV5-1	many	NA	TRBJ2-1	CASSLSGKNEQFF	TGCGCCAGCAGCTTATCGGGGAAGAATGAGCAGTTCTTC
TRBV10-3	many	NA	TRBJ1-2	CAIAGIDYGYTF	TGTGCCATTGCGGGAATCGACTATGGCTACACCTTC
TRBV20-1	many	NA	TRBJ2-7	CSAPDGRYEQYF	TGCAGTGCTCCGGACGGGCGCTACGAGCAGTACTTC
TRBV20-1	many	NA	TRBJ1-3	CSASRAGSGNTIYF	TGCAGTGCTAGCAGGGCAGGATCTGGAAACACCATATATTTT
TRBV29-1	many	TRBD1	TRBJ1-2	CSVGPRQGNYGYTF	TGCAGCGTTGGACCCCGACAGGGGAACTATGGCTACACCTTC
TRBV20-1	many	NA	TRBJ1-2	CSAPVQLGYGYTF	TGCAGTGCGCCGGTCCAGCTGGGCTATGGCTACACCTTC
TRBV4-3	many	NA	TRBJ2-5	CASSRVVSTQETQYF	TGCGCCAGCAGCCGGGTGGTATCGACCCAAGAGACCCAGTACTTC
TRBV7-7	many	NA	TRBJ2-5	CASSRTLRETQYF	TGTGCTAGCAGTCGGACACTCCGGGAGACCCAGTACTTC